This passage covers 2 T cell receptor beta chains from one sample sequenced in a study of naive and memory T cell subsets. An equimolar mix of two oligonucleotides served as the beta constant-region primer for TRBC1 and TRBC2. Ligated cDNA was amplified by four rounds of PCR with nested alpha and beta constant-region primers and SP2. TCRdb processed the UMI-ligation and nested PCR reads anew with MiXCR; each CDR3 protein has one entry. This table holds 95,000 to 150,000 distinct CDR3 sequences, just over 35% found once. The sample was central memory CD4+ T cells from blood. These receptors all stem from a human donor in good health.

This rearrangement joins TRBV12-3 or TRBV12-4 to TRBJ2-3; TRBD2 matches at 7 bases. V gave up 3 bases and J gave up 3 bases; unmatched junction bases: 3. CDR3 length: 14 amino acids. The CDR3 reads CASSFASGTDTQYF. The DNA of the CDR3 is TGTGCCAGCAGTTTTGCTAGCGGAACAGATACGCAGTATTTT.

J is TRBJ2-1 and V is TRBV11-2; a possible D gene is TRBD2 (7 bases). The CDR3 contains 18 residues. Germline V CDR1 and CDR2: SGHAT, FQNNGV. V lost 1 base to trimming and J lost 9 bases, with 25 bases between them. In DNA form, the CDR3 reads TGTGCCAGCAGCTTAGGGAACTATCGAGCGGGAATAGGGGGTGAGCAGTTCTTC. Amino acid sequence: CASSLGNYRAGIGGEQFF.